These 9 T cell receptor beta chains originate from one sample sequenced in a study of shared clonotypes between healthy human individuals. Using immunoSEQ multiplex PCR, the repertoire was profiled, and TCRdb retains in-frame clones only, with some absent. Here the sample spans about 1.5 million clones, around 98% being singletons. The sequencing sample was made of naive CD4+ T cells sorted from blood. Subset defined: CD45RA+ positively selected. The receptors derive from a man aged 30 to 39 in good health.

The sample holds one count of this clone. The J gene is TRBJ2-2, the V gene TRBV11-3; D ambiguous. The germline V and J ends were trimmed by 1 base and 0 bases, with 15 bases remaining between them. CDR3 length equals 18 residues. The germline gives CDR1 SGHNT, CDR2 YENEEA. The CDR3 region has the DNA TGTGCCAGCAGCTTAGGACTTCCTTTCGGATCGAACACCGGGGAGCTGTTTTTT. It translates to CASSLGLPFGSNTGELFF.

V and J are TRBV6-5 and TRBJ2-1, with D maybe TRBD2 (5 bases). Trimming removed 6 bases at V and 6 bases at J, with 9 bases between. The CDR3 has 12 amino acids. Per the germline V gene, CDR1 is MNHEY and CDR2 is SVGAGI. The CDR3 region is CASRAAGNEQFF. Here the CDR3 DNA reads TGTGCCAGCAGGGCCGCGGGCAATGAGCAGTTCTTC.

The chain is built from TRBV23-1 and TRBJ1-5, with 8 bases that match TRBD1. TRBV23-1 is assigned to the ORF class and has an uncertain function. With V trimmed by 4 bases and J by 5 bases, 10 bases remained unmatched. The CDR3 length is 16 residues. In nucleotides, the CDR3 is TGCGCCAGCAGTCCGCGCCCAGGGGGCGTACATCAGCCCCAGCATTTT. This gives the protein CASSPRPGGVHQPQHF.

The genes are TRBV7-2 and TRBJ2-3; D possibly uses TRBD1 or TRBD2 (6 bases each). With 6 bases removed from V and 0 bases from J, the gap between germline ends came to 13 bases. The germline V gene encodes CDR1 SGHTA and CDR2 FQGNSA. This CDR3 has 15 amino acids. CDR3 bases: TGTGCCAGCAGTTACAGGGACTGGAGCACAGATACGCAGTATTTT. Translation: CASSYRDWSTDTQYF. Looking up the rest from reference TRBV7-2 and TRBJ2-3 gives the full variable domain: GAGVSQSPSNKVTEKGKDVELRCDPISGHTALYWYRQSLGQGLEFLIYFQGNSAPDKSGLPSDRFSAERTGGSVSTLTIQRTQQEDSAVYLCASSYRDWSTDTQYFGPGTRLTVL.

The CDR3, as DNA: TGTGCCAGCAGCTCCGTGGTGTACCAAGAGACCCAGTACTTC. This encodes CASSSVVYQETQYF. This chain connects TRBV7-9 to TRBJ2-5; no firm D call. The germline V gene encodes CDR1 SEHNR and CDR2 FQNEAQ (reference sequence). Deletions cut 4 bases from V and 0 bases from J, with 9 bases between. The CDR3 is made up of 14 amino acids.

Comment on this clone: Additional DNA sequences in this sample encode the identical CDR3. The chain joins TRBV7-2 to TRBJ2-5; D gene uncertain. From germline, CDR1 is SGHTA and CDR2 FQGNSA. The CDR3 contains 12 residues. Trimming removed 1 base at V and 4 bases at J, with 4 bases between. CDR3 residues: CASSLVLETQYF. Here the CDR3 DNA reads TGTGCCAGCAGCTTAGTCTTAGAGACCCAGTACTTC.

This chain connects TRBV5-6 to TRBJ2-3; TRBD2 matches 9 bases. With 6 bases clipped from V and 1 base from J, the junction kept 12 bases outside the gene matches. This CDR3 contains 17 residues. Germline V gives CDR1 SGHDT, CDR2 YYEEEE. As DNA, the CDR3 is TGTGCCAGCAAGCTAGCGGGGAGTTTTTATGGCACAGATACGCAGTATTTT. This translates into CASKLAGSFYGTDTQYF.

The chain is built from TRBV7-8 and TRBJ1-3, with D uncertain. The germline gives CDR1 SGHVS, CDR2 FQNEAQ. The ends were cut back, 5 bases at V and 0 bases at J, with 14 bases in the middle. The CDR3 is made up of 16 amino acids. The CDR3 is CASSPLGRTSGNTIYF. The CDR3 nucleotides are TGTGCCAGCAGCCCCCTTGGACGGACCTCTGGAAACACCATATATTTT. The full variable domain, completed using reference TRBV7-8 and TRBJ1-3, is GAGVSQSPRYKVAKRGQDVALRCDPISGHVSLFWYQQALGQGPEFLTYFQNEAQLDKSGLPSDRFFAERPEGSVSTLKIQRTQQEDSAVYLCASSPLGRTSGNTIYFGEGSWLTVV.

The CDR3 region is CASSDPRISGSGTDTQYF. The CDR3 nucleotides read TGCGCCAGCAGTGACCCACGAATATCTGGGTCCGGCACAGATACGCAGTATTTT. The rearrangement uses TRBV10-1 and TRBJ2-3; D remains unclear. This CDR3 is 18 amino acids long. V gave up 3 bases and J gave up 1 base, with 20 bases separating them. CDR1 and CDR2 from the germline V gene are WNHNN and SYGVQD (reference sequence).